The 30 T cell receptor beta chains given below trace back to one sample, sequenced in a study of T-cell reconstitution after alpha-beta-depleted transplantation in children. Unique molecular identifiers were incorporated when the TCRbeta library was constructed. MiXCR, run by TCRdb on the PCR reads, gives a single entry per CDR3 protein. The sample consists of around 300,000 distinct CDR3 sequences, approximately 23% of them appearing once. Sequenced here: PBMCs, mostly from graft donor cells, sampled 180 days after TCRalphabeta/CD19-depleted stem cell transplant. These receptors originate from a male patient between 5 and 17 years old who had a stem cell transplant for acute lymphoblastic leukemia, so the T cells may come from the graft donor.

This chain uses TRBV11-2 with TRBJ2-5; D not resolved. Per germline, CDR1 SGHAT and CDR2 FQNNGV. Trimming cost V 0 bases and J 3 bases, with 8 bases left between them. This CDR3 comprises 14 residues. CDR3 loop: CASSLENWEETQYF. CDR3 coding DNA: TGTGCCAGCAGCTTAGAGAATTGGGAAGAGACCCAGTACTTC.

This chain links TRBV2 with TRBJ1-1; tentatively, D is TRBD1 (5 bases). CDR1 is SNHLY, CDR2 FYNNEI, per germline. V gave up 6 bases and J gave up 2 bases, with 10 bases separating them. The CDR3 is made up of 13 amino acids. CDR3 nucleotide sequence: TGTGCCAGCAGCGGACACGAAAACACTGAAGCTTTCTTT. Translating it yields CASSGHENTEAFF.

The genes are TRBV7-9 and TRBJ2-3; no clear D. The CDR3 covers 15 residues. CDR1 is SEHNR and CDR2 is FQNEAQ in the germline V gene (reference sequence). V dropped 0 bases and J dropped 0 bases, with 7 bases sitting between them. This CDR3 is CASSLAASSTDTQYF. CDR3 DNA sequence: TGTGCCAGCAGCTTAGCAGCGTCAAGCACAGATACGCAGTATTTT.

The rearrangement uses TRBV9 and TRBJ2-1, with D maybe TRBD2 (6 bases). Looked up from germline, CDR1 is SGDLS and CDR2 is YYNGEE. This CDR3 spans 15 amino acids. V lost 0 bases, J lost 4 bases, and 11 bases lay in between. For the CDR3, the DNA is TGTGCCAGCAGCGTAGCGGGAGTCGGTTACAATGAGCAGTTCTTC. Residues: CASSVAGVGYNEQFF.

This clonotype has only a few counts. The chain uses TRBV10-3 and TRBJ2-7; TRBD2 might be the D (7 bases). Germline V gives CDR1 ENHRY, CDR2 SYGVKD. The CDR3 runs 14 residues. Trimming took off 1 base at V and 4 bases at J, with 11 bases between the two ends. CDR3 amino acids: CAISEYGGTYEQYF. CDR3 nucleotides: TGTGCCATCAGTGAGTACGGGGGGACATACGAGCAGTACTTC.

Comment on this clonotype: This likely reflects a read error, since a far larger clone is one base away. This chain joins TRBV5-8 and TRBJ2-3; D unresolved. This CDR3 region has 11 residues. The V and J ends lost 4 bases and 2 bases respectively, with 2 bases between them. The germline V gene has CDR1 SGHTS and CDR2 YDEGEE. CDR3 in DNA: TGTGCCAGCAGCGACACAGATACGCAGTATTTT. Translated, it gives CASSDTDTQYF.

This clonotype has a handful of counts. The V and J genes are TRBV12-3 or TRBV12-4 and TRBJ2-7, with 7 bases lining up with TRBD2. Trimming cost V 5 bases and J 3 bases; bases outside gene matches: 7. The CDR3 contains 14 residues. The CDR3 spells CASSPPTSNYEQYF. The CDR3 DNA reads as TGTGCCAGCAGTCCGCCGACTAGCAACTACGAGCAGTACTTC.

This clonotype was seen only a few times. The chain employs TRBV29-1 and TRBJ2-1, with D perhaps matching TRBD1 (5 bases). This CDR3 has 12 amino acids. Trimming took 6 bases from V and 7 from J, leaving 13 bases between them. Germline CDR1 is SQVTM and CDR2 is ANQGSEA. CDR3 sequence reads: CSVNRNINEQFF. The CDR3 DNA reads as TGCAGCGTGAACAGGAATATAAATGAGCAGTTCTTC.

This clonotype was counted between two and nine times. The genes are TRBV12-3 or TRBV12-4 and TRBJ2-7; D call uncertain. This CDR3 has 12 residues. Trimming removed 3 bases at V and 6 bases at J, with 9 bases between. The CDR3 DNA reads TGTGCCAGCAGTTTCCAAGCTTTCGAGCAGTACTTC. Translating it yields CASSFQAFEQYF.

This clonotype was picked up a small number of times. V usage is TRBV27 and J usage is TRBJ1-1; TRBD1 aligns across 7 bases. This CDR3 region has 14 residues. Germline V CDR1 and CDR2: MNHEY, SMNVEV (reference sequence). Trimming at V came to 2 bases and at J to 7 bases, leaving 7 bases not matched to a gene. Here the CDR3 DNA reads TGTGCCAGCAGTTTAGTTGGGACAGTGATTGAAGCTTTCTTT. Amino acid sequence: CASSLVGTVIEAFF.

The V gene is TRBV27, the J gene TRBJ2-3; possible D gene TRBD2, 5 bases. The germline V gene encodes CDR1 MNHEY and CDR2 SMNVEV (reference sequence). The CDR3 totals 11 residues. The germline V and J ends were trimmed by 10 bases and 7 bases, with 12 bases remaining between them. The CDR3 protein is CATEGGNTQYF. The CDR3 DNA sequence: TGTGCCACAGAGGGTGGAAATACGCAGTATTTT.

The J gene is TRBJ1-3, the V gene TRBV14; 9 bases are shared with TRBD1. Germline values: CDR1 SGHDN, CDR2 FVKESK. V gave up 4 bases and J gave up 4 bases; unmatched junction bases: 5. The CDR3 extends over 15 amino acids. CDR3 coding DNA: TGTGCCAGCAGCCGCAACAGGGGGCTCGGAAACACCATATATTTT. Protein: CASSRNRGLGNTIYF.

This sequence joins TRBV7-8 and TRBJ1-5; tentatively, D is TRBD1 (6 bases). Germline lookup yields CDR1 SGHVS and CDR2 FQNEAQ. The CDR3 length is 16 residues. V lost 5 bases and J lost 5, with 19 bases in between. CDR3: CASSPEYGQQYQPQHF. DNA of the CDR3: TGTGCCAGCAGCCCCGAATACGGACAGCAATATCAGCCCCAGCATTTT.

The chain joins TRBV9 to TRBJ2-7; D could derive from TRBD1 or TRBD2 (6 bases each). Trimming left V 0 bases short and J 2 bases short, with 12 bases between. Germline V gene lookup returns CDR1 SGDLS and CDR2 YYNGEE. The CDR3 is 15 residues long. The CDR3 DNA is TGTGCCAGCAGCGTAGAGGGGGGAAGCCCCTACGAGCAGTACTTC. Amino acids: CASSVEGGSPYEQYF.

The rearrangement joins TRBV7-9 to TRBJ2-5; 9 bases are shared with TRBD2. Germline CDR1 and CDR2: SEHNR and FQNEAQ (reference sequence). The junction had 9 bases not matched to a gene; V was cut back by 2 bases and J by 8 bases. This CDR3 comprises 15 residues. CDR3 sequence reads: CASSLTPSGIGTQYF. CDR3 nucleotide sequence: TGTGCCAGCAGCTTAACTCCTAGCGGGATAGGAACCCAGTACTTC. Using reference TRBV7-9 and TRBJ2-5 for the parts outside the CDR3, the full variable domain is DTGVSQNPRHKITKRGQNVTFRCDPISEHNRLYWYRQTLGQGPEFLTYFQNEAQLEKSRLLSDRFSAERPKGSFSTLEIQRTEQGDSAMYLCASSLTPSGIGTQYFGPGTRLLVL.

This clonotype has a handful of counts. This rearrangement joins TRBV11-2 to TRBJ1-1; D gene uncertain. Trimming took off 5 bases at V and 0 bases at J, with 13 bases between the two ends. The CDR3 runs to 15 residues. Germline V gene data show CDR1 as SGHAT and CDR2 as FQNNGV. CDR3 nucleotides: TGTGCCAGCAGCCCACGCTATGCGGTGAACACTGAAGCTTTCTTT. It is translated as CASSPRYAVNTEAFF.

This clonotype was counted between two and nine times. The J gene is TRBJ2-7, the V gene TRBV27; the D is unclear. This CDR3 region has 13 residues. V shed 6 bases and J shed 3 bases, with 12 bases lying between them. The V gene's germline CDR1 is MNHEY and CDR2 SMNVEV (reference sequence). The CDR3 sequence: CASRRLGNYEQYF. The CDR3, as DNA: TGTGCCAGCAGGCGGCTGGGAAACTACGAGCAGTACTTC.

The CDR3 region is CASSFYTEIEQFF. CDR3 DNA sequence: TGTGCCAGCAGTTTCTATACCGAGATTGAGCAGTTCTTC. The V and J genes are TRBV12-3 or TRBV12-4 and TRBJ2-1; D ambiguous. The length of the CDR3 is 13 residues. Trimming shortened V by 3 bases and J by 9 bases, and 12 bases separated the two germline ends.

The sample holds a few counts of this clonotype. The chain uses TRBV10-1 and TRBJ2-4; 9 bases align to TRBD2. With V trimmed by 3 bases and J by 1 base, 13 bases remained unmatched. CDR1 and CDR2 (germline): WNHNN, SYGVQD (reference sequence). The CDR3 runs to 19 residues. The CDR3 DNA reads TGCGCCAGCAGTGAATCGATCCGCGTAGCGGGAGAGGCCAAAAACATTCAGTACTTC. It translates to CASSESIRVAGEAKNIQYF.

This clonotype appeared many times. This rearrangement joins TRBV7-2 to TRBJ2-1; possible D gene TRBD2, 5 bases. The CDR3 extends over 15 amino acids. CDR1 is SGHTA, CDR2 FQGNSA, per germline. Trimming stripped 5 bases from V and 6 bases from J, with 17 bases between. The CDR3 loop is CASSRKGVNTNEQFF. CDR3 DNA sequence: TGTGCCAGCAGCCGGAAGGGAGTTAATACCAATGAGCAGTTCTTC.

This clonotype occurred a few times. CDR3 amino acids: CASSQYRGNTGELFF. In DNA form, the CDR3 reads TGCGCCAGCAGCCAATACAGGGGGAACACCGGGGAGCTGTTTTTT. This chain joins TRBV4-1 and TRBJ2-2, with TRBD1 identical over 7 bases. The CDR3 is 15 residues long. Trimming removed 2 bases from V and 1 base from J; junction bases left unmatched: 1. Germline values: CDR1 MGHRA, CDR2 YSYEKL.

The rearrangement links TRBV13 to TRBJ2-1; D may be TRBD1 (5 bases). This CDR3 is built from 14 residues. Germline V gene lookup returns CDR1 PRHDT and CDR2 FYEKMQ (reference sequence). The V gene lost 1 base and the J gene lost 9 bases, with 13 bases spanning the gap. CDR3 nucleotide sequence: TGTGCCAGCAGCTTAGTTCCAGGGCAAAGTGAGCAGTTCTTC. Translation: CASSLVPGQSEQFF.

The chain's CDR3 is CASSLNRDRGYEKLFF. The CDR3 DNA reads TGTGCCAGCAGCTTAAATCGGGACAGGGGGTATGAAAAACTGTTTTTT. The rearrangement links TRBV5-5 to TRBJ1-4, with TRBD1 identical over 11 bases. Per the germline V gene, CDR1 is SGHKS and CDR2 is YYEKEE (reference sequence). The CDR3 length is 16 residues. V gave up 2 bases and J gave up 6 bases; unmatched junction bases: 6.

This clonotype was seen repeatedly, ten times or more. The chain uses TRBV12-3 or TRBV12-4 and TRBJ2-4; TRBD2 matches at 8 bases. The trim removed 9 bases at V and 9 bases at J, leaving 16 bases unmatched. The CDR3 extends over 15 amino acids. The CDR3: CASKWAGLGLSIQYF. CDR3 bases: TGTGCCAGTAAGTGGGCGGGACTAGGATTGAGCATTCAGTACTTC.

This clonotype occurred a few times. The gene calls are TRBV15 and TRBJ1-2; D is perhaps TRBD1 (6 bases). Germline assignment: CDR1 LNHNV and CDR2 YYDKDF (reference sequence). The length of the CDR3 is 14 residues. Trimming removed 5 bases from V and 7 bases from J, with 17 bases in between. The CDR3 DNA reads as TGTGCCACCAGCCCCAGGGGAAGCCCTGGTGGCTACACCTTC. Its protein product is CATSPRGSPGGYTF. The full variable domain, rest sourced from reference TRBV15 and TRBJ1-2, is DAMVIQNPRYQVTQFGKPVTLSCSQTLNHNVMYWYQQKSSQAPKLLFHYYDKDFNNEADTPDNFQSRRPNTSFCFLDIRSPGLGDTAMYLCATSPRGSPGGYTFGSGTRLTVV.

This clonotype has a count of ten or more. The CDR3 here is CSVEGRTVVEAFF. The DNA of the CDR3 is TGCAGCGTTGAAGGGCGGACAGTAGTTGAAGCTTTCTTT. The chain couples TRBV29-1 to TRBJ1-1, with D possibly TRBD1 on 6 matching bases. The CDR3 is 13 amino acids. Looked up from germline, CDR1 is SQVTM and CDR2 is ANQGSEA. V shed 1 base and J shed 7 bases, with 13 bases lying between them.

The chain joins TRBV20-1 to TRBJ2-7, with D maybe TRBD2 (6 bases). CDR3 length: 14 residues. V dropped 6 bases and J dropped 3 bases, with 18 bases sitting between them. Germline CDR1 reads DFQATT; CDR2 reads SNEGSKA (reference sequence). The CDR3 loop is CSAGPGGVDYEQYF. As DNA, the CDR3 is TGCAGTGCCGGCCCCGGGGGAGTGGACTACGAGCAGTACTTC.

Ten or more counts support this clonotype. The chain carries TRBV5-1 and TRBJ1-4; possibly TRBD1 for D (5 bases). V lost 4 bases and J lost 7, with 11 bases in between. Per germline, CDR1 SGHRS and CDR2 YFSETQ. This CDR3 region has 13 residues. The CDR3 reads CASSPGTSEKLFF. The CDR3 DNA is TGCGCCAGCAGCCCCGGGACCTCTGAAAAACTGTTTTTT.

This clonotype occurred a few times. CDR3 DNA: TGTGCCAGCAGACCCCCCTCGGGGGGTAACTATGGCTACACCTTC. Translation gives CASRPPSGGNYGYTF. This chain uses TRBV6-1 with TRBJ1-2; D perhaps matches TRBD1 (5 bases). V gave up 6 bases and J gave up 1 base, with 15 bases separating them. This CDR3 region has 15 residues. Germline V lookup: CDR1 MNHNS, CDR2 SASEGT.

The chain recombines TRBV29-1 with TRBJ1-2, with a tentative D call TRBD1 (6 bases). The length of the CDR3 is 13 residues. Trimming removed 7 bases at V and 4 bases at J, with 16 bases between. Germline CDR1 reads SQVTM; CDR2 reads ANQGSEA. The CDR3 sequence is CSARTDFFYGYTF. CDR3 nucleotide sequence: TGCAGCGCCCGGACAGATTTCTTCTATGGCTACACCTTC.